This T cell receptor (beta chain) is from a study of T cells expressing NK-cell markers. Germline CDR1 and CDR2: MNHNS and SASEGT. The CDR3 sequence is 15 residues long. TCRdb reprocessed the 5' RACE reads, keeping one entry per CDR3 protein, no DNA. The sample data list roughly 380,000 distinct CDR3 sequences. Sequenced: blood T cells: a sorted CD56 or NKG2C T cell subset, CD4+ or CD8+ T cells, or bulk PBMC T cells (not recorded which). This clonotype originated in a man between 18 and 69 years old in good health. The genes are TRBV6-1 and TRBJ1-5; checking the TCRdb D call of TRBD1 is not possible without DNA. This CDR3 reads CASSDHGASNQPQHF.